This TCR beta chain was documented in a study of response to subunit inactivated influenza vaccine. CDR1 is KGHSH, CDR2 LQKENI, per germline. The CDR3 runs 14 residues. With 2 bases clipped from V and 5 bases from J, the junction kept 6 bases outside the gene matches. TCRdb reprocessed the RT-PCR reads via MiXCR and lists one record per CDR3 protein. The sample shows approximately 290,000 distinct CDR3 sequences, roughly 22% of them seen only once. On this clonotype: What it binds is unknown.

Study-level findings and limits: It was suggested by the authors that few new T cells are recruited by each seasonal influenza vaccination.

The chain combines TRBV18 with TRBJ2-7; TRBD1 matches at 7 bases. The sequence came from a man between 50 and 70 years old who received an inactivated influenza vaccine. The sample here was PBMCs from blood, taken less than 22 months after vaccination. CDR3 sequence reads: CASSPRQGVDEQYF. The CDR3, as DNA: TGTGCCAGCTCACCAAGACAGGGAGTCGACGAGCAGTACTTC.